This TCR beta chain appears in the sequencing data of a study of blood T cell repertoires in COVID-19 (dated by TCRdb to the early 2020s). For the wider study: Collaborator samples came from the United States, Italy and Spain and covered acute and convalescent phases of COVID-19. The material from the prospective study consisted of cDNA or gDNA derived from T cells, B-cell-depleted T cells, or PBMCs. Deeply sampled blood TCRbeta repertoires from subjects exposed to, actively infected with, or recovered from COVID-19 were included in the dataset. The repertoires were made available in a free public database intended to serve as a resource for research on the immune response to SARS-CoV-2. Samples came from the ongoing ImmuneRACE study (first 160 participants) plus 1,254 subjects from 6 global collaborators. Sample metadata almost always included a de-identified subject ID, COVID-19 status, age in years and sex. HLA class I and class II types, where available, came from metadata supplied by the sample provider rather than from assay-based typing.

TCRbeta CDR3 regions were amplified from genomic DNA by means of the immunoSEQ Assay, a bias-controlled multiplex PCR. The study's own analysis went as follows. The number of nucleated cells in each sample was estimated from the amplification of reference gene primers within the assay. To quantify the absolute abundance of each unique TCRbeta CDR3 rearrangement, sequence reads were collapsed and filtered. Productive Simpson clonality was computed per sample as the square root of Simpson's diversity index over productive rearrangements. TCRdb retrieved this table from immuneACCESS and kept in-frame rearrangements only. Not all clones are present; in checked studies, unresolved V genes account for under half, and no reason is known for the remainder. V and J calls and clone size are given by that table; D and trimming were obtained from the DNA. Counted in this sample were about 120,000 clones; approximately 84% of them appeared once. Jointly, the top ten make up roughly 7% of the sample.

On this clone: Its antigen is still unknown. Base qualities are missing; no much larger clone stands one base away.

Collaborating institutions collected whole blood in K2EDTA tubes following their own protocols. For TCRbeta analysis, collaborators shipped samples as frozen whole blood, isolated PBMCs, or DNA extracted from either of those sample types. CDR1 and CDR2, per the germline V gene (reference sequence), are SGHNT and YYREEE. Germline trimming amounts to 4 bases on V and 3 bases on J, with 3 as the count of junction bases outside the gene matches. CDR3 length: 14 amino acids, cysteine to phenylalanine. Only the CDR3 portion is preserved as DNA: 42 bases, with reading frame beginning at the first base. What the work shows at the level of the full study, not this receptor alone: How much clinical and demographic metadata was included differed by source and by participant, and the metadata was provided uncurated.

In this chain, TRBV5-4 is recombined with TRBJ1-4; the junction holds 7 bases that match TRBD1. The source material was peripheral blood. This clonotype was sampled from a man aged 65 to 79 with active or convalescent COVID-19. The CDR3 protein is CASSVGTANEKLFF. The sequenced DNA is TGTGCCAGCAGCGTCGGGACAGCTAATGAAAAACTGTTTTTT.